This TCR beta chain was found in a study of early stage breast cancer tumors. This clone was counted a few times. Sequencing used immunoSEQ multiplex PCR; TCRdb keeps in-frame clones, though not all of them. The sample consists of about 30,000 clones, under 75% of them appearing once. The specimen sequenced was blood. This clonotype originated in a person aged 45 to 59 with breast cancer.

The CDR3 region has the DNA TGTGCCTGGAGTGTAATCGGGGGGACTGAAGCTTTCTTT. Translating gives CAWSVIGGTEAFF. The chain couples TRBV30 to TRBJ1-1; D may be TRBD1 (5 bases). The CDR3 totals 13 residues. Per the germline V gene, CDR1 is GTSNPN and CDR2 is SVGIG (reference sequence). Between the trimmed V and J ends, which lost 0 bases and 5 bases, there was a span of 10 bases.